This is a list of T cell receptor beta chains from one sample in a study of cytomegalovirus exposure and HLA in healthy donors. Only in-frame clones appear in the TCRdb table, and some are missing; sequencing was by immunoSEQ multiplex PCR. This sample lists over 200,000 clones; its ten largest clones have about 1%. What was sequenced was PBMCs. Source of these receptors: a woman in her 30s in good health and CMV-seropositive. Both conserved end residues are part of each CDR3. The order of the fields is J gene, V gene, D gene, CDR3 protein, CDR3 DNA. D genes are given only for firm matches.

TRBJ1-1 | TRBV6-1 | TRBD1 | CASSEASGTGALAFF | TGTGCCAGCAGTGAAGCCTCCGGGACAGGGGCTTTAGCTTTCTTT
TRBJ1-2 | TRBV19 | TRBD1 | CASSIGTGAYGYTF | TGTGCCAGTAGTATAGGGACAGGGGCCTATGGCTACACCTTC
TRBJ2-2 | TRBV19 | - | CASSIQRPGELFF | TGTGCCAGTAGTATTCAGAGGCCCGGGGAGCTGTTTTTT
TRBJ2-7 | TRBV10-1 | TRBD2 | CASSGLPGLAGSSYEQYF | TGCGCCAGCAGTGGGCTGCCCGGACTAGCGGGGAGCTCCTACGAGCAGTACTTC
TRBJ2-7 | TRBV10-1 | - | CASSPGSSRSSYEQYF | TGCGCCAGCAGCCCGGGTAGCAGCCGGAGCTCCTACGAGCAGTACTTC
TRBJ2-5 | TRBV2 | TRBD2 | CASKYGGTQETQYF | TGTGCCAGCAAATACGGGGGGACTCAAGAGACCCAGTACTTC
TRBJ1-4 | TRBV10-3 | TRBD1 | CAIKSGQTNEKLFF | TGTGCCATCAAGTCGGGACAGACGAATGAAAAACTGTTTTTT
TRBJ1-1 | TRBV6-5 | - | CASSYSRGTAFF | TGTGCCAGCAGTTACTCGAGGGGGACGGCTTTCTTT
TRBJ1-4 | TRBV9 | - | CASSTRTGVGPEKLFF | TGTGCCAGCAGCACAAGAACAGGCGTCGGACCTGAAAAACTGTTTTTT
TRBJ1-2 | TRBV4-1 | TRBD1 | CASSQGTGSPFGYTF | TGCGCCAGCAGCCAAGGGACAGGGAGCCCCTTTGGCTACACCTTC
TRBJ2-2 | TRBV4-3 | TRBD2 | CASSHSTSGRWTGELFF | TGCGCCAGCAGCCACTCGACTAGCGGGAGGTGGACCGGGGAGCTGTTTTTT